This is a list of T cell receptor beta chains from one sample in a study of blood T cell repertoires in COVID-19. This table comes from immunoSEQ multiplex PCR, and its TCRdb copy is limited to in-frame clones, with some not included. The table shows about 150,000 clones, with about 85% occurring only once. Sequencing was done on a sample of peripheral blood. The receptors come from a woman aged 60-75 years with active or convalescent COVID-19. Both conserved end residues are part of each CDR3. A D gene is named only where the DNA matches it firmly. Size is stated for part of the rows, as once, few or many counts, or as a class when the clone is expanded.

D	V	size	J	DNA	CDR3
TRBD1	TRBV7-9	few	TRBJ2-1	TGTGCCAGCAGCTTACAGGGGGCGGGGCGCCGCAATGAGCAGTTCTTC	CASSLQGAGRRNEQFF
TRBD2	TRBV2	-	TRBJ2-1	TGTGCCAGCAGAGAAGCGGGGGGGCCCTCAAATGAGCAGTTCTTC	CASREAGGPSNEQFF
-	TRBV5-4	-	TRBJ2-7	TGTGCCAGCAGCTTGGATCAGAACGAGCAGTACTTC	CASSLDQNEQYF
TRBD1	TRBV2	-	TRBJ1-5	TGTGCCAGCAGTGAGGACAGGCAGCAGCCCCAGCATTTT	CASSEDRQQPQHF
-	TRBV6-2/TRBV6-3	-	TRBJ1-1	TGTGCCAGCAGCCCGACAGAGAACACTGAAGCTTTCTTT	CASSPTENTEAFF
-	TRBV11-2	-	TRBJ2-2	TGTGCCAGCAGCACTAGGATCGGAGAGCTGTTTTTT	CASSTRIGELFF
TRBD1	TRBV5-6	-	TRBJ2-7	TGTGCCAGCAGCTTATTTGGCGCCGGGACAGGGGGGTTCGAGCAGTACTTC	CASSLFGAGTGGFEQYF
-	TRBV18	-	TRBJ1-3	TGTGCCAGCGAGACAGGCGGGGGAAACACCATATATTTT	CASETGGGNTIYF
TRBD1	TRBV29-1	-	TRBJ1-1	TGCAGCGTTGACGCTACAGGGGGAGTTTTCACTGAAGCTTTCTTT	CSVDATGGVFTEAFF
TRBD1	TRBV7-2	-	TRBJ2-5	TGTGCCAGCGACCGACAGGGGTTGACCCAGTACTTC	CASDRQGLTQYF
-	TRBV25-1	-	TRBJ1-1	TGTGCCAGCAGTGAATCGGGCAGGGTGGGAACTGAAGCTTTCTTT	CASSESGRVGTEAFF
-	TRBV7-2	-	TRBJ1-2	TGTGCCAGCAGCGCCGGGGGTAATAACTATGGCTACACCTTC	CASSAGGNNYGYTF
TRBD2	TRBV19	-	TRBJ2-3	TGTGCCAGTAGTCCGGGACTAGCAGGGAGAGATACGCAGTATTTT	CASSPGLAGRDTQYF
TRBD1	TRBV2	-	TRBJ2-5	TGTGCCAGCAGTGCCCAAGGGACAGGGAAAGAGACCCAGTACTTC	CASSAQGTGKETQYF
-	TRBV5-4	-	TRBJ1-3	TGTGCCAGCAGCTTGGATTCAGGACAGAGCTCTGGAAACACCATATATTTT	CASSLDSGQSSGNTIYF
-	TRBV5-1	-	TRBJ2-1	TGCGCCAGCAGCCCGGTGGCGGGGAACAATGAGCAGTTCTTC	CASSPVAGNNEQFF
-	TRBV11-2	few	TRBJ2-2	TGTGCCAGCAGCTGGAGCCTATCCGGGGAGCTGTTTTTT	CASSWSLSGELFF
TRBD2	TRBV4-1	-	TRBJ2-1	TGCGCCAGCAGCCAAGAAGGACTAGCGGGGAGCTCCTACAATGAGCAGTTCTTC	CASSQEGLAGSSYNEQFF
-	TRBV7-9	-	TRBJ2-3	TGTGCCAGCAGCTCACCCGGGGTGGGTAGGGATACGCAGTATTTT	CASSSPGVGRDTQYF
-	TRBV5-1	-	TRBJ1-2	TGCGCCAGCAGCTTGTTTTCTATCGTCCAGGCCCTCTATGGCTACACCTTC	CASSLFSIVQALYGYTF
-	TRBV9	-	TRBJ2-3	TGTGCCAGCAGCGGCTCGGGTAGCACAGATACGCAGTATTTT	CASSGSGSTDTQYF
TRBD2	TRBV7-2	once	TRBJ2-1	TGTGCGAGCACGGGAGCGGGGGGCCACAATGAGCAGTTCTTC	CASTGAGGHNEQFF